A single sample gave rise to the 9 T cell receptor beta chains below, sequenced in a study of blood T cell repertoires in COVID-19. Using immunoSEQ multiplex PCR, the repertoire was profiled, and TCRdb retains in-frame clones only, with some absent. The sample includes approximately 360,000 clones, 70% to 90% seen only once; the top ten take roughly 1.9%. Material for sequencing was PBMCs or T cells enriched from blood (not recorded which). These receptors were collected from a man aged 40-49 years in a cohort exposed to, infected with or recovered from COVID-19 (not recorded which).

The chain couples TRBV28 to TRBJ2-7; 13 nucleotides agree with TRBD2. CDR3 length: 16 amino acids. CDR1 MDHEN and CDR2 SYDVKM come from the germline V gene. The trim removed 5 bases at V and 7 bases at J, leaving 11 bases unmatched. The CDR3 DNA follows: TGTGCCAGCAGTCCCATACTAGCGGGAGGGCCGAAAGAGCAGTACTTC. Translation gives CASSPILAGGPKEQYF.

CDR3 sequence: CASSQVGAASYEQYF. The CDR3 region has the DNA TGCGCCAGCAGCCAAGTGGGGGCGGCTAGCTACGAGCAGTACTTC. This sequence joins TRBV5-1 and TRBJ2-7; D is perhaps TRBD1 (6 bases). The germline V gene encodes CDR1 SGHRS and CDR2 YFSETQ. The V gene lost 4 bases and the J gene lost 3 bases, with 17 bases spanning the gap. The CDR3 extends over 15 amino acids. The full variable domain, rest sourced from reference TRBV5-1 and TRBJ2-7, is KAGVTQTPRYLIKTRGQQVTLSCSPISGHRSVSWYQQTPGQGLQFLFEYFSETQRNKGNFPGRFSGRQFSNSRSEMNVSTLELGDSALYLCASSQVGAASYEQYFGPGTRLTVT.

This CDR3 reads CASSQSSQGYPEAFF. The CDR3 coding sequence is TGCGCCAGCAGCCAATCTTCACAGGGGTACCCTGAAGCTTTCTTT. The V gene is TRBV4-1, the J gene TRBJ1-1, with TRBD1 matching 7 bases. Germline CDR1 MGHRA, CDR2 YSYEKL. V shed 2 bases, J shed 6 bases, and the junction held 9 bases outside the gene matches. The CDR3 length is 15 residues.

The chain joins TRBV25-1 to TRBJ1-2; 7 nucleotides line up with TRBD1. The CDR3 totals 14 residues. Germline CDR1 is MGHDK and CDR2 is SYGVNS. With 5 bases clipped from V and 3 bases from J, the junction kept 6 bases outside the gene matches. This chain's CDR3 is CASSQTQGDYGYTF. The CDR3 DNA reads TGTGCCAGCAGTCAAACTCAGGGGGACTATGGCTACACCTTC.

The table lists this clone with a count of one. Additional DNA sequences in this sample encode the identical CDR3. This sequence joins TRBV19 and TRBJ2-7; D is unclear. The CDR3 extends over 12 amino acids. Germline V gene data show CDR1 as LNHDA and CDR2 as SQIVND (reference sequence). Trimming took 5 bases from V and 0 from J, leaving 5 bases between them. The CDR3 DNA is TGTGCCAGTAGTCCGAGCTCCTACGAGCAGTACTTC. The encoded protein is CASSPSSYEQYF.

This chain uses TRBV3-1 (or the pseudogene TRBV3-2) with TRBJ1-2, with 10 bases fitting TRBD1. The CDR3 totals 14 residues. V was pared by 4 bases and J by 5 bases, with 4 bases of the junction left unmatched. Germline V gives CDR1 LGHDT, CDR2 YNNKEL (reference sequence). CDR3 DNA: TGTGCCAGCAGCCTGGGACAGGGGAATTATGGCTACACCTTC. It encodes CASSLGQGNYGYTF.

The chain has TRBV5-1 and TRBJ1-2, with a possible D match to TRBD1 (5 bases). V dropped 10 bases and J dropped 7 bases, with 23 bases sitting between them. CDR3 length: 14 amino acids. Germline CDR1 and CDR2: SGHRS and YFSETQ. The CDR3 DNA sequence: TGCGCCTCTAACACCGGGACTCGAGGAGGTGGCTACACCTTC. Translating gives CASNTGTRGGGYTF.

The chain carries TRBV2 and TRBJ1-6; 7 nucleotides agree with TRBD1. Germline loops: CDR1 SNHLY, CDR2 FYNNEI. V lost 6 bases and J lost 6; bases outside the gene matches: 5. The CDR3 contains 14 residues. CDR3 amino acids: CASSGQVFNSPLHF. In DNA form, the CDR3 reads TGTGCCAGCAGCGGACAGGTTTTTAATTCACCCCTCCACTTT.

V and J are TRBV7-2 and TRBJ2-7; 7 bases are shared with TRBD1. Germline V gene lookup returns CDR1 SGHTA and CDR2 FQGNSA. The V and J ends lost 2 bases and 3 bases, in that order; junction bases with no gene match: 7. The length of the CDR3 is 15 residues. Written as DNA, the CDR3 is TGTGCCAGCAGCTTATGGGACAGCTCTATCTACGAGCAGTACTTC. Residues: CASSLWDSSIYEQYF.